These 15 T cell receptor beta chains originate from one sample sequenced in a study of T cell changes during pregnancy in multiple sclerosis. Measured with immunoSEQ multiplex PCR; TCRdb has only the in-frame clones, and not every one. The repertoire includes 45,000 to 60,000 clones, over 80% of them detected once, and about 0.69% sits in the top ten. Specimen: CD4+ T cells from peripheral blood mononuclear cells, collected in the third trimester of pregnancy. The receptors here all came from a female donor with multiple sclerosis, enrolled in a pregnancy study.

The rearrangement joins TRBV7-2 to TRBJ1-2; 7 nucleotides line up with TRBD1. The trim removed 9 bases at V and 6 bases at J, leaving 25 bases unmatched. The CDR3 loop spans 18 amino acids. From germline, CDR1 is SGHTA and CDR2 FQGNSA. The CDR3 DNA is TGTGCCAGTGGGTACCCCCTGACCCTAGGAACGACAGGGAATGGCTACACCTTC. Protein sequence: CASGYPLTLGTTGNGYTF.

The chain employs TRBV9 and TRBJ2-7, with a tentative D call TRBD2 (6 bases). Trimming removed 0 bases at V and 9 bases at J, with 13 bases between. Germline loops: CDR1 SGDLS, CDR2 YYNGEE. The CDR3 is 13 amino acids. CDR3: CASSVVADGRQYF. In nucleotides, the CDR3 is TGTGCCAGCAGCGTAGTGGCTGACGGGAGGCAGTACTTC.

This chain links TRBV5-6 with TRBJ2-3; 11 bases are shared with TRBD2. CDR1 SGHDT and CDR2 YYEEEE come from the germline V gene. Unmatched junction bases numbered 7, after V lost 3 bases and J lost 1 base. The CDR3 loop spans 17 amino acids. CDR3 sequence (DNA): TGTGCCAGCAGCTCACTCCTGGGACTAGCGGGCACAGATACGCAGTATTTT. It specifies CASSSLLGLAGTDTQYF.

V usage is TRBV19 and J usage is TRBJ1-1; D is perhaps TRBD1 (5 bases). Trimming removed 1 base from V and 5 bases from J, with 20 bases in between. The CDR3 spans 17 residues. Germline-derived CDR1 and CDR2 are LNHDA and SQIVND (reference sequence). The CDR3 bases are TGTGCCAGTAGTATAGGCCCGCCAGGGCGGGGGAGGACTGAAGCTTTCTTT. Its translation: CASSIGPPGRGRTEAFF.

The chain carries TRBV6-5 and TRBJ1-2; TRBD1 matches 8 bases. The CDR3 runs 15 residues. Germline values: CDR1 MNHEY, CDR2 SVGAGI. The trim removed 6 bases at V and 4 bases at J, leaving 10 bases unmatched. This chain's CDR3 is CASSQGQGGAYGYTF. As DNA, the CDR3 is TGTGCCAGCAGCCAAGGACAGGGCGGCGCCTATGGCTACACCTTC.

This rearrangement joins TRBV2 to TRBJ2-4; tentative D call: TRBD2 (7 bases). With 5 bases removed from V and 0 bases from J, the gap between germline ends came to 17 bases. From germline, CDR1 is SNHLY and CDR2 FYNNEI. The CDR3 consists of 17 residues. CDR3 region: CASSPRRGALAKNIQYF. CDR3 DNA sequence: TGTGCCAGCAGTCCCCGCCGGGGGGCTTTAGCCAAAAACATTCAGTACTTC. Together with reference TRBV2 and TRBJ2-4, the CDR3 gives the full variable domain: EPEVTQTPSHQVTQMGQEVILRCVPISNHLYFYWYRQILGQKVEFLVSFYNNEISEKSEIFDDQFSVERPDGSNFTLKIRSTKLEDSAMYFCASSPRRGALAKNIQYFGAGTRLSVL.

The chain has TRBV5-1 and TRBJ2-1; 14 bases agree with TRBD2. The CDR3 totals 18 residues. Germline V gene data show CDR1 as SGHRS and CDR2 as YFSETQ. CDR3 DNA sequence: TGCGCTACAAGGAAGGGACTAGCGGGAGATGGGTCCTACAATGAGCAGTTCTTC. Translating gives CATRKGLAGDGSYNEQFF.

V gene TRBV27 combines with J gene TRBJ2-1; tentatively, D is TRBD2 (6 bases). Germline V lookup: CDR1 MNHEY, CDR2 SMNVEV (reference sequence). This CDR3 spans 12 amino acids. Trimming took off 5 bases at V and 12 bases at J, with 14 bases between the two ends. As DNA, the CDR3 is TGTGCCAGCAGTACCGGGACCGGGGGGCAGTTCTTC. Residues: CASSTGTGGQFF.

The gene calls are TRBV6-5 and TRBJ2-1; 8 bases match TRBD1. Looked up from germline, CDR1 is MNHEY and CDR2 is SVGAGI. V dropped 4 bases and J dropped 2; count of bases not matched to a gene: 7. CDR3 size: 16 residues. CDR3 in amino acids: CASSFLTGATYNEQFF. The CDR3 bases are TGTGCCAGCAGTTTCCTGACAGGGGCTACCTACAATGAGCAGTTCTTC.

This clone was observed a single time. This chain links TRBV30 with TRBJ2-1; 11 nucleotides match TRBD2. In germline, CDR1 is GTSNPN, CDR2 SVGIG (reference sequence). The V segment lost 2 bases and the J segment 6 bases; nucleotides outside the gene matches: 6. CDR3 length: 15 residues. The CDR3 region has the DNA TGTGCCTGGAGTAAGAGACTAGCGGGAATCAATGAGCAGTTCTTC. Translation: CAWSKRLAGINEQFF.

The rearrangement uses TRBV7-8 and TRBJ1-4, with D tentatively TRBD1 (5 bases). V gave up 5 bases and J gave up 8 bases, with 21 bases separating them. The CDR3 extends over 16 amino acids. The V gene's germline CDR1 is SGHVS and CDR2 FQNEAQ. CDR3 nucleotides: TGTGCCAGCAGCAGAAACCCTGGGGGGGGAGGGGAAAAACTGTTTTTT. The encoded protein is CASSRNPGGGGEKLFF.

The chain combines TRBV4-2 with TRBJ2-1, with D perhaps matching TRBD1 (6 bases). The V gene lost 0 bases and the J gene lost 4 bases, with 22 bases spanning the gap. This CDR3 is built from 19 residues. Per germline, CDR1 LGHNA and CDR2 YNFKEQ. The CDR3, as DNA: TGTGCCAGCAGCCAAGACTTGACAGGAGCCACAAGCTTTTACAATGAGCAGTTCTTC. Translated, it gives CASSQDLTGATSFYNEQFF.

V is TRBV28 and J is TRBJ2-7, with TRBD2 matching over 13 bases. J lost 6 bases, V lost 8 bases, and 13 bases had no gene match. Germline values: CDR1 MDHEN, CDR2 SYDVKM. This CDR3 has 16 residues. CDR3 DNA: TGTGCCAGCTCGGGACTAGCGGGACCTGGGCTGGGCGAGCAGTACTTC. Encoded protein: CASSGLAGPGLGEQYF.

The chain is built from TRBV15 and TRBJ2-3; 8 bases map to TRBD1. Germline V lookup: CDR1 LNHNV, CDR2 YYDKDF (reference sequence). V shed 3 bases, J shed 4 bases, and the junction held 3 bases outside the gene matches. This CDR3 spans 14 amino acids. CDR3 DNA sequence: TGTGCCACCAGCAGGAGACAGGGGTCAGATACGCAGTATTTT. Translating it yields CATSRRQGSDTQYF.

This clone was seen a single time. The chain is built from TRBV5-1 and TRBJ2-5; 8 bases map to TRBD1. The germline CDR1 and CDR2 sequences are SGHRS and YFSETQ. The CDR3 is 14 residues long. The V and J ends lost 5 bases and 4 bases, in that order; junction bases with no gene match: 7. In DNA, the CDR3 is TGCGCCAGCAGGCAACAGGGGGGCGGAGAGACCCAGTACTTC. Its translation: CASRQQGGGETQYF.